A single sample gave rise to the 30 T cell receptor beta chains below, sequenced in a study of blood T cell repertoires in COVID-19. Some clones are missing from TCRdb's copy, which holds only in-frame ones; the method was immunoSEQ multiplex PCR. Seen here are approximately 220,000 clones, 80% to 90% observed once, and the top ten hold roughly 3.7%. The sample comprised PBMCs or T cells enriched from blood (not recorded which). The source is a young woman in a cohort exposed to, infected with or recovered from COVID-19 (not recorded which).

This chain joins TRBV9 and TRBJ2-7; 10 positions match TRBD2. The CDR3 consists of 15 residues. CDR1 is SGDLS and CDR2 is YYNGEE in the germline V gene. V lost 0 bases and J lost 2; bases outside the gene matches: 2. The chain's CDR3 is CASSVGTSGTYEQYF. The CDR3 DNA sequence: TGTGCCAGCAGCGTAGGGACTAGCGGAACCTACGAGCAGTACTTC.

The rearrangement links TRBV11-2 to TRBJ2-1; D is possibly TRBD2 (6 bases). CDR1 SGHAT and CDR2 FQNNGV come from the germline V gene. The length of the CDR3 is 13 residues. V lost 0 bases and J lost 11, with 11 bases in between. Here the CDR3 DNA reads TGTGCCAGCAGCTTAGACCCGGGGGAGAAGCAGTTCTTC. This codes for CASSLDPGEKQFF.

There are a few counts of this clone. The V call is TRBV29-1, the J call TRBJ1-1, with a weak D call TRBD1 (6 bases). Looked up from germline, CDR1 is SQVTM and CDR2 is ANQGSEA. The CDR3 is made up of 14 amino acids. Trimming took off 4 bases at V and 5 bases at J, with 17 bases between the two ends. The CDR3 coding sequence is TGCAGCGTTGCCCGACAGGACCCCTGGACTGAAGCTTTCTTT. Translation gives CSVARQDPWTEAFF.

The chain employs TRBV2 and TRBJ1-2; no reliable D call. V was pared by 8 bases and J by 5 bases, with 9 bases between. The germline gives CDR1 SNHLY, CDR2 FYNNEI. The CDR3 loop spans 11 amino acids. The CDR3 protein is CASVAAYGYTF. DNA of the CDR3: TGTGCCAGCGTTGCGGCGTATGGCTACACCTTC.

This chain connects TRBV28 to TRBJ2-2, with 8 bases aligning to TRBD1. Germline V CDR1 and CDR2: MDHEN, SYDVKM. The V segment lost 6 bases and the J segment 5 bases; nucleotides outside the gene matches: 11. The CDR3 is made up of 16 amino acids. CDR3 sequence: CASSPQGAKRTGELFF. CDR3 DNA: TGTGCCAGCAGCCCCCAGGGGGCGAAGAGGACCGGGGAGCTGTTTTTT.

Regarding this clone: The same CDR3 arises from other DNA sequences in this sample as well. The J gene is TRBJ1-2, the V gene TRBV6-5; the D is unclear. V was shortened by 0 bases and J by 8 bases, with 7 bases between the two germline ends. CDR1 is MNHEY and CDR2 is SVGAGI in the germline V gene. The CDR3 loop spans 12 amino acids. This CDR3 is CASSYSRGGYTF. CDR3 DNA: TGTGCCAGCAGTTACTCGCGCGGGGGCTACACCTTC.

This clone came up a few times. In DNA, the CDR3 is TGTGCGGGCGGGGGGCATGGCAATGAGCAGTTCTTC. Its protein product is CAGGGHGNEQFF. The chain recombines TRBV28 with TRBJ2-1, with 8 bases lining up with TRBD2. This CDR3 is built from 12 residues. Germline-derived CDR1 and CDR2 are MDHEN and SYDVKM.

The chain carries TRBV5-1 and TRBJ2-3, with 7 bases aligning to TRBD1. The trim removed 2 bases at V and 0 bases at J, leaving 6 bases unmatched. CDR3 size: 16 residues. Germline-derived CDR1 and CDR2 are SGHRS and YFSETQ. Here the CDR3 reads CASSFSGTASTDTQYF. Written as DNA, the CDR3 is TGCGCCAGCAGCTTTTCCGGGACAGCTAGCACAGATACGCAGTATTTT.

The rearrangement joins TRBV18 to TRBJ1-1; D is ambiguous. CDR1 is KGHSH, CDR2 LQKENI, per germline. The CDR3 totals 15 residues. Between the trimmed V and J ends, which lost 3 bases and 0 bases, there was a span of 11 bases. In DNA, the CDR3 is TGTGCCAGCTCACCCATCGGCGGGCTGAACACTGAAGCTTTCTTT. Residues: CASSPIGGLNTEAFF.

The rearrangement links TRBV5-1 to TRBJ1-3; D remains unclear. Germline V gene lookup returns CDR1 SGHRS and CDR2 YFSETQ. Trimming left V 4 bases short and J 4 bases short, with 21 bases between. This CDR3 has 17 amino acids. In nucleotides, the CDR3 is TGCGCCAGCAGCCCAAGAACCGGGAGAAGAGAAGGAAACACCATATATTTT. Its translation: CASSPRTGRREGNTIYF.

The chain joins TRBV27 to TRBJ1-2, with D possibly TRBD1 on 5 matching bases. The CDR3 loop spans 13 amino acids. Per the germline V gene, CDR1 is MNHEY and CDR2 is SMNVEV (reference sequence). Trimming removed 4 bases from V and 2 bases from J, with 8 bases in between. CDR3 sequence reads: CASSSWTNYGYTF. DNA of the CDR3: TGTGCCAGCAGTTCTTGGACAAACTATGGCTACACCTTC.

The rearrangement uses TRBV9 and TRBJ2-1; D call uncertain. V lost 0 bases and J lost 11, with 12 bases in between. CDR1 is SGDLS, CDR2 YYNGEE, per germline. CDR3 size: 13 residues. The CDR3 spells CASSVAGAAQQFF. The CDR3 DNA follows: TGTGCCAGCAGCGTAGCCGGCGCGGCCCAGCAGTTCTTC.

The chain couples TRBV9 to TRBJ2-3, with D perhaps TRBD2 (6 bases). Per the germline V gene, CDR1 is SGDLS and CDR2 is YYNGEE. The CDR3 has 16 residues. Trimming removed 4 bases at V and 6 bases at J, with 21 bases between. The chain's CDR3 is CASSLAGGTIGDTQYF. The DNA for the CDR3 is TGTGCCAGCAGCCTGGCCGGAGGGACGATAGGGGATACGCAGTATTTT. Drawing the rest from reference TRBV9 and TRBJ2-3, the complete variable domain is DSGVTQTPKHLITATGQRVTLRCSPRSGDLSVYWYQQSLDQGLQFLIQYYNGEERAKGNILERFSAQQFPDLHSELNLSSLELGDSALYFCASSLAGGTIGDTQYFGPGTRLTVL.

In this sample, this clone turned up once. The chain's CDR3 is CASSLSGTSNYNEQFF. DNA for the CDR3: TGTGCCAGCAGTTTATCAGGGACTAGCAACTACAATGAGCAGTTCTTC. The chain recombines TRBV27 with TRBJ2-1; 9 nucleotides align to TRBD2. This CDR3 has 16 amino acids. Germline V gives CDR1 MNHEY, CDR2 SMNVEV (reference sequence). V shed 0 bases and J 3 bases; nucleotides not matched to a gene: 3.

Points on this clone: At one end, the junction sequence differs from germline, possibly due to a read error. The chain combines TRBV27 with TRBJ1-2, with no clear D. The CDR3 has 14 residues. Germline-derived CDR1 and CDR2 are MNHEY and SMNVEV (reference sequence). CDR3 loop: CASSFTRDWAGMIF. The CDR3 nucleotides are TGTGCCAGCAGTTTTACCCGAGATTGGGCAGGAATGATCTTC.

The chain links TRBV5-4 to TRBJ2-1; TRBD2 agrees at 8 bases. Germline trimming cut 2 bases from V and 8 bases from J; bases unmatched to any gene: 6. CDR3 length: 14 residues. The V gene's germline CDR1 is SGHNT and CDR2 YYREEE (reference sequence). For the CDR3, the DNA is TGTGCCAGCAGCTTTGCGCGGGGGGTATATGAGCAGTTCTTC. This encodes CASSFARGVYEQFF.

This clone was recorded only once. The chain couples TRBV9 to TRBJ2-5; 10 bases map to TRBD1. The ends lost 4 bases at V and 6 bases at J; junction bases unmatched: 12. This CDR3 is built from 16 residues. Looked up from germline, CDR1 is SGDLS and CDR2 is YYNGEE. CDR3 in amino acids: CASSPTGQGIRKTQYF. CDR3 nucleotides: TGTGCCAGCAGCCCAACGGGACAGGGGATCAGGAAGACCCAGTACTTC. Looking up the rest from reference TRBV9 and TRBJ2-5 gives the full variable domain: DSGVTQTPKHLITATGQRVTLRCSPRSGDLSVYWYQQSLDQGLQFLIQYYNGEERAKGNILERFSAQQFPDLHSELNLSSLELGDSALYFCASSPTGQGIRKTQYFGPGTRLLVL.

The rearrangement joins TRBV3-1 (or the pseudogene TRBV3-2) to TRBJ1-1; no reliable D call. V lost 1 base to trimming and J lost 6 bases, with 9 bases between them. Germline loops: CDR1 LGHDT, CDR2 YNNKEL (reference sequence). CDR3 length equals 13 residues. CDR3 loop: CASSQATFSEAFF. CDR3 sequence (DNA): TGTGCCAGCAGCCAAGCGACATTTTCTGAAGCTTTCTTT.

This clone was observed a single time. The V call is TRBV7-8, the J call TRBJ1-2; perhaps TRBD1 as D (6 bases). V was trimmed by 4 bases and J by 6 bases, leaving 15 bases between them. The CDR3 contains 14 residues. Germline V gene lookup returns CDR1 SGHVS and CDR2 FQNEAQ. Written as DNA, the CDR3 is TGTGCCAGCAGCTCACGGACAGCTCCCGATGGCTACACCTTC. This codes for CASSSRTAPDGYTF.

CDR3 loop: CASSLVAETQYF. CDR3 bases: TGTGCCAGTAGTCTCGTTGCGGAGACCCAGTACTTC. The rearrangement links TRBV19 to TRBJ2-5; D call uncertain. CDR1 is LNHDA, CDR2 SQIVND, per germline (reference sequence). The ends were cut back, 5 bases at V and 5 bases at J, with 9 bases in the middle. This CDR3 has 12 residues.

The chain uses TRBV2 and TRBJ1-2; TRBD1 might be the D (5 bases). In germline, CDR1 is SNHLY, CDR2 FYNNEI. Trimming took off 3 bases at V and 4 bases at J, with 15 bases between the two ends. This CDR3 is built from 15 residues. The CDR3 DNA reads TGTGCCAGCAGTGAGGGTTCGGGGGGAGGCTATGGCTACACCTTC. This translates into CASSEGSGGGYGYTF.

V is TRBV2 and J is TRBJ2-7; D may be TRBD1 (7 bases). The CDR3 has 15 residues. Germline-derived CDR1 and CDR2 are SNHLY and FYNNEI. The V end was cut by 7 bases, the J end by 3 bases, with 19 bases between. The CDR3 is CASTGRRQGGYEQYF. CDR3 nucleotide sequence: TGTGCCAGCACGGGGCGGCGGCAGGGGGGCTACGAGCAGTACTTC.

The chain has TRBV28 and TRBJ2-7; tentatively, D is TRBD1 (7 bases). The V end was cut by 4 bases, the J end by 7 bases, with 20 bases between. Per germline, CDR1 MDHEN and CDR2 SYDVKM. This CDR3 comprises 15 residues. The CDR3 coding sequence is TGTGCCAGCAGTTCCCACAGGGGAGGATTGAGAGAGCAGTACTTC. Its translation is CASSSHRGGLREQYF.

The chain joins TRBV7-2 to TRBJ2-5; 8 nucleotides line up with TRBD2. In germline, CDR1 is SGHTA, CDR2 FQGNSA. The CDR3 length is 15 residues. V shed 1 base, J shed 3 bases, and the junction held 4 bases outside the gene matches. The CDR3 DNA follows: TGTGCCAGCAGCTTAGTTCCAGCGGGAGAAGAGACCCAGTACTTC. Translated: CASSLVPAGEETQYF.

The chain carries TRBV7-6 and TRBJ2-4; TRBD2 agrees at 7 bases. The trim removed 3 bases at V and 0 bases at J, leaving 11 bases unmatched. There are 18 residues in the CDR3. Per the germline V gene, CDR1 is SGHVS and CDR2 is FNYEAQ. In DNA, the CDR3 is TGTGCCAGCAGCTTGATACAAGCTGGCGGGGGAGCCAAAAACATTCAGTACTTC. This translates into CASSLIQAGGGAKNIQYF.

The CDR3 sequence: CASTELAPAYNEQFF. CDR3 DNA sequence: TGCGCCAGCACCGAACTAGCCCCGGCTTACAATGAGCAGTTCTTC. The rearrangement joins TRBV5-1 to TRBJ2-1, with a possible D match to TRBD2 (6 bases). The V end lost 6 bases, the J end lost 4 bases, and 17 bases lay between the germline ends. Germline V gene sequence: CDR1 SGHRS, CDR2 YFSETQ. The CDR3 runs to 15 residues.

This chain connects TRBV11-2 to TRBJ2-5; D unresolved. The germline V and J ends were trimmed by 5 bases and 0 bases, with 7 bases remaining between them. The CDR3 spans 13 residues. CDR1 is SGHAT and CDR2 is FQNNGV in the germline V gene. CDR3 in DNA: TGTGCCAGCAGCCCCGACTACCAAGAGACCCAGTACTTC. Translating gives CASSPDYQETQYF. The variable domain in full, with the rest retrieved from reference TRBV11-2 and TRBJ2-5, is EAGVAQSPRYKIIEKRQSVAFWCNPISGHATLYWYQQILGQGPKLLIQFQNNGVVDDSQLPKDRFSAERLKGVDSTLKIQPAKLEDSAVYLCASSPDYQETQYFGPGTRLLVL.

This rearrangement joins TRBV10-3 to TRBJ1-2; TRBD1 matches 9 bases. The V gene end was trimmed by 8 bases and the J gene end by 3 bases; junction bases not matched to a gene: 4. There are 13 residues in the CDR3. From germline, CDR1 is ENHRY and CDR2 SYGVKD. This CDR3 reads CAIATGGDYGYTF. Written as DNA, the CDR3 is TGTGCCATCGCGACAGGGGGAGACTATGGCTACACCTTC.

The chain links TRBV6-5 to TRBJ1-5, with D tentatively TRBD1 (6 bases). The CDR3 covers 14 residues. V gave up 2 bases and J gave up 3 bases, with 8 bases separating them. Germline V lookup: CDR1 MNHEY, CDR2 SVGAGI. CDR3 nucleotides: TGTGCCAGCAGTTACGGACAGATCAATCAGCCCCAGCATTTT. Amino acids: CASSYGQINQPQHF.

This chain uses TRBV2 with TRBJ2-1; TRBD1 agrees at 9 bases. The length of the CDR3 is 15 residues. The germline CDR1 and CDR2 sequences are SNHLY and FYNNEI. Unmatched junction bases numbered 8, after V lost 4 bases and J lost 7 bases. CDR3 coding DNA: TGTGCCAGCAGTGGGGGGGGACAGGGCTGGAATGAGCAGTTCTTC. Translation: CASSGGGQGWNEQFF.